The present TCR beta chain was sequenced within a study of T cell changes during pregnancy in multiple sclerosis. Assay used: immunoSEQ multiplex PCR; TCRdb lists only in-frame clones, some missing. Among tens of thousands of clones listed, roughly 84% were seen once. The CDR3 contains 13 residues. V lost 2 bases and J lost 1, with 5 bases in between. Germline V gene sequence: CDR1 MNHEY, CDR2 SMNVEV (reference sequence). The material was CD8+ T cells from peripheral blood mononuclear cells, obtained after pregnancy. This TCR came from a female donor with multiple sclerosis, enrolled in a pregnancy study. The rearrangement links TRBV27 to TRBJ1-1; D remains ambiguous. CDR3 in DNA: TGTGCCAGCAGTTTACACAGGAACACTGAAGCTTTCTTT. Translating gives CASSLHRNTEAFF.